This T cell receptor (beta chain) was recorded in a study of T-cell reconstitution after alpha-beta-depleted transplantation in children. This clonotype appeared many times. Construction of the TCRbeta library involved unique molecular identifiers. Each CDR3 protein is one row after TCRdb ran MiXCR on the PCR reads. The sample lists more than 150,000 distinct CDR3 sequences; 13% to 15% were seen once. Germline values: CDR1 SEHNR, CDR2 FQNEAQ (reference sequence). The V gene lost 4 bases and the J gene lost 8 bases, with 11 bases spanning the gap. This CDR3 contains 12 residues. The sequencing here drew on PBMCs from the stem cell graft donor, taken from the stem cell graft. The V and J genes are TRBV7-9 and TRBJ1-2; no clear D. The TCR originated in a human donor who donated a stem cell graft to a child with acute lymphoblastic leukemia. Here the CDR3 reads CASSWSFGGYTF. The CDR3 DNA reads TGTGCCAGCAGCTGGTCTTTCGGGGGCTACACCTTC.